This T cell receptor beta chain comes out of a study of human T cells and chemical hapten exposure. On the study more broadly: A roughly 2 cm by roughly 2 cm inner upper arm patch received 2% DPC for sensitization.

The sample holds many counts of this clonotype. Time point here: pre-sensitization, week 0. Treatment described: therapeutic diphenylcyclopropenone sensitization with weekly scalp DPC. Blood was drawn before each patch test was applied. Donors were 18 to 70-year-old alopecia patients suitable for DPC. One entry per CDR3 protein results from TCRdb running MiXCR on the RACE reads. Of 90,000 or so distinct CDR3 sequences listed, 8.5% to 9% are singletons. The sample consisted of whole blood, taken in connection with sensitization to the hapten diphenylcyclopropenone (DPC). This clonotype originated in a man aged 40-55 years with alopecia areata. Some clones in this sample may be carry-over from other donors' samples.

As DNA, the CDR3 is TGTGCCAGCAGTTTCGACACCGGGGAGCTGTTTTTT. Amino acids: CASSFDTGELFF. The chain couples TRBV12-3 or TRBV12-4 to TRBJ2-2; D not resolved. V lost 3 bases and J lost 3, with 2 bases in between. The CDR3 sequence is 12 residues long.